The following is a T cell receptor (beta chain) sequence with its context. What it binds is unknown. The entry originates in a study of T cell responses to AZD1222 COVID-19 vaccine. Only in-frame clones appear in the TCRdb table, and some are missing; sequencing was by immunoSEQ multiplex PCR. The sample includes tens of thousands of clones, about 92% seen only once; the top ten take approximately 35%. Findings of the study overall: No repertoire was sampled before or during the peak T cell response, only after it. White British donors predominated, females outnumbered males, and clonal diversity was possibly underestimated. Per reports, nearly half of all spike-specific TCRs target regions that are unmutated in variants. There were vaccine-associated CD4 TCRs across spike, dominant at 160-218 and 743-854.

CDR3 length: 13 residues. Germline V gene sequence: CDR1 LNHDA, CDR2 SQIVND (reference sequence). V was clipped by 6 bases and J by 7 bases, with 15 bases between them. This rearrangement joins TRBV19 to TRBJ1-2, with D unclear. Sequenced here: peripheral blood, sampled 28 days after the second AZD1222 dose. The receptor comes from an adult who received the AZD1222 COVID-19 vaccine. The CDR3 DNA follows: TGTGCCAGTAGGATAAGTGCGTCTAGTGGCTACACCTTC. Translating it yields CASRISASSGYTF.